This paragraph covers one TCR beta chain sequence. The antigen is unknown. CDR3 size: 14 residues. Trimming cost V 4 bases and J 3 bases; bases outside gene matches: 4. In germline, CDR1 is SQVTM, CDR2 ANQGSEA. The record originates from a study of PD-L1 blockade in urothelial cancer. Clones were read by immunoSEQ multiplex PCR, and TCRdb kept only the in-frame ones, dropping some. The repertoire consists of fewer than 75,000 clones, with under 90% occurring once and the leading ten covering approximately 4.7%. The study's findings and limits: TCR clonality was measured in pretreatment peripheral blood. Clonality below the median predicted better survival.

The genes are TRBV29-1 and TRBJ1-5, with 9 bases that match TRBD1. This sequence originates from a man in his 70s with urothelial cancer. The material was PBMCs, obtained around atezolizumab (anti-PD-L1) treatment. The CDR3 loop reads CSVGTGGVNQPQHF. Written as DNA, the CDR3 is TGCAGCGTTGGAACAGGGGGCGTCAATCAGCCCCAGCATTTT.